Listed here are 26 T cell receptor beta chains from one sample, sequenced in a study of blood T cell repertoires in COVID-19 (dated by TCRdb to 2018 to 2020). Receptor amplification or capture employed the immunoSEQ multiplex PCR assay. Held by TCRdb, this immuneACCESS table contains in-frame sequences only and omits some clones. Under half of the omission traces to an unresolved V gene where checked; the cause of the rest is unknown. The sample includes 270,000 or so clones, with about 80% observed a single time. The ten largest clonotypes hold around 3.6% of the sample. Sequences were obtained from PBMCs or T cells enriched from blood (not recorded which). The source is a man aged 45-65 years who had recovered from COVID-19.

The rearrangement links TRBV2 to TRBJ1-5; D is uncertain. CDR1 SNHLY and CDR2 FYNNEI come from the germline V gene. CDR3 length equals 15 residues. With 3 bases removed from V and 1 base from J, the gap between germline ends came to 10 bases. The CDR3, as DNA: TGTGCCAGCAGTGACGAGATGATCAGCAATCAGCCCCAGCATTTT. It specifies CASSDEMISNQPQHF. Looking up the rest from reference TRBV2 and TRBJ1-5 gives the full variable domain: EPEVTQTPSHQVTQMGQEVILRCVPISNHLYFYWYRQILGQKVEFLVSFYNNEISEKSEIFDDQFSVERPDGSNFTLKIRSTKLEDSAMYFCASSDEMISNQPQHFGDGTRLSIL.

The chain couples TRBV7-8 to TRBJ1-2; possible D gene TRBD1, 6 bases. V lost 5 bases and J 8 bases, leaving 15 bases between the germline ends. The germline gives CDR1 SGHVS, CDR2 FQNEAQ. The CDR3 spans 13 residues. CDR3 in amino acids: CASSEKTGLGYTF. Here the CDR3 DNA reads TGTGCCAGCAGCGAAAAAACAGGGCTCGGCTACACCTTC.

The rearrangement links TRBV19 to TRBJ1-3, with TRBD1 matching over 7 bases. Germline-derived CDR1 and CDR2 are LNHDA and SQIVND (reference sequence). The junction had 9 bases not matched to a gene; V was cut back by 3 bases and J by 4 bases. The CDR3 has 16 residues. CDR3 protein: CASSINRGPGGNTIYF. The CDR3 nucleotides read TGTGCCAGTAGTATCAACAGGGGACCGGGGGGAAACACCATATATTTT.

The V and J genes are TRBV3-1 (or the pseudogene TRBV3-2) and TRBJ1-5; D is uncertain. The germline V gene has CDR1 LGHDT and CDR2 YNNKEL (reference sequence). With 1 base removed from V and 6 bases from J, the gap between germline ends came to 16 bases. This CDR3 comprises 16 residues. CDR3 region: CASSQGFAPPGQPQHF. The CDR3 DNA follows: TGTGCCAGCAGCCAAGGGTTTGCCCCACCCGGTCAGCCCCAGCATTTT.

The V call is TRBV7-2, the J call TRBJ2-7; 8 nucleotides align to TRBD2. Germline V CDR1 and CDR2: SGHTA, FQGNSA. Unmatched junction bases numbered 7, after V lost 5 bases and J lost 1 base. The CDR3 length is 15 residues. The CDR3 DNA reads TGTGCCAGCAGCGTTAGCGGGGCCCCTTCCTACGAGCAGTACTTC. Amino acid sequence: CASSVSGAPSYEQYF.

The gene calls are TRBV28 and TRBJ1-5, with D perhaps matching TRBD1 (5 bases). The ends were cut back, 4 bases at V and 9 bases at J, with 10 bases in the middle. This CDR3 comprises 12 residues. The germline V gene encodes CDR1 MDHEN and CDR2 SYDVKM. For the CDR3, the DNA is TGTGCCAGCAGTTCTGGAGGGGCGCCCCAGCATTTT. Encoded protein: CASSSGGAPQHF.

The genes are TRBV10-3 and TRBJ2-3; 13 bases agree with TRBD2. Per germline, CDR1 ENHRY and CDR2 SYGVKD. V lost 7 bases and J lost 3; bases outside the gene matches: 7. CDR3 size: 16 residues. The CDR3 nucleotides read TGTGCCATCAAACCTACTAGCGGGGGGGGGACAGATACGCAGTATTTT. Translating it yields CAIKPTSGGGTDTQYF.

This clone was found once. The rearrangement joins TRBV1 to TRBJ1-5. TRBV1 is a pseudogene segment. There are 18 residues in the CDR3. As DNA, the CDR3 is TGCACCAGCAGACACGTGCCCCGGATACGGGGGAGCAATCAGCCCCAGCATTTT. Protein product: CTSRHVPRIRGSNQPQHF.

This chain joins TRBV9 and TRBJ2-7; 10 bases are shared with TRBD2. CDR1 is SGDLS and CDR2 is YYNGEE in the germline V gene. Germline trimming cut 0 bases from V and 3 bases from J; bases unmatched to any gene: 3. The CDR3 loop spans 15 amino acids. Written as DNA, the CDR3 is TGTGCCAGCAGCGTAGACCTAGCGGGGGACTACGAGCAGTACTTC. It encodes CASSVDLAGDYEQYF.

The chain is built from TRBV4-2 and TRBJ2-7; 10 bases line up with TRBD1. The germline CDR1 and CDR2 sequences are LGHNA and YNFKEQ. V shed 8 bases, J shed 1 base, and the junction held 8 bases outside the gene matches. The CDR3 runs to 15 residues. CDR3 sequence (DNA): TGTGCCAGCTCGACCGGACAGGGGGTTTCCTACGAGCAGTACTTC. This encodes CASSTGQGVSYEQYF.

CDR3 loop: CASVGGVSTEAFF. The CDR3 nucleotides read TGCGCCAGCGTTGGGGGCGTGAGTACTGAAGCTTTCTTT. This chain connects TRBV4-3 to TRBJ1-1; D is possibly TRBD1 (6 bases). Germline V lookup: CDR1 LGHNA, CDR2 YSLEER. CDR3 length: 13 amino acids. Trimming removed 8 bases from V and 5 bases from J, with 15 bases in between.

The chain has TRBV24-1 and TRBJ1-4; D remains ambiguous. V was trimmed by 8 bases and J by 3 bases, leaving 24 bases between them. CDR1 KGHDR and CDR2 SFDVKD come from the germline V gene. This CDR3 has 18 amino acids. The CDR3 is CATKVEGKPSASNEKLFF. CDR3 DNA: TGTGCCACCAAAGTAGAGGGTAAGCCCTCGGCGTCTAATGAAAAACTGTTTTTT.

This clone came up a few times. This chain uses TRBV7-9 with TRBJ1-3; D uncertain. This CDR3 is 17 amino acids long. The germline gives CDR1 SEHNR, CDR2 FQNEAQ (reference sequence). Trimming removed 5 bases from V and 2 bases from J, with 19 bases in between. The CDR3 is CASSPPSTRVAGNTIYF. CDR3 DNA sequence: TGTGCCAGCAGCCCCCCCTCCACGAGGGTTGCTGGAAACACCATATATTTT.

The J gene is TRBJ1-2, the V gene TRBV18; 8 bases are a match to TRBD1. The CDR3 totals 15 residues. Germline lookup yields CDR1 KGHSH and CDR2 LQKENI. Trimming cost V 5 bases and J 0 bases; bases outside gene matches: 5. In DNA form, the CDR3 reads TGTGCCAGCTCATCAGGACAGGGTTCTAACTATGGCTACACCTTC. Amino acids: CASSSGQGSNYGYTF.

This chain joins TRBV11-2 and TRBJ1-2; D not certain. The ends were cut back, 5 bases at V and 8 bases at J, with 9 bases in the middle. The CDR3 has 11 residues. CDR1 SGHAT and CDR2 FQNNGV come from the germline V gene. Written as DNA, the CDR3 is TGTGCCAGCAGCCCCACCAGGGGCTACACCTTC. This codes for CASSPTRGYTF.

The J gene is TRBJ1-4, the V gene TRBV4-2; TRBD1 matches 7 bases. CDR1 and CDR2 (germline): LGHNA, YNFKEQ. The CDR3 contains 17 residues. V gave up 1 base and J gave up 7 bases; unmatched junction bases: 12. CDR3 nucleotides: TGTGCCAGCAGCCAAGGGGTCCCAGGGGGTGGGGGTGAAAAACTGTTTTTT. Amino acid sequence: CASSQGVPGGGGEKLFF.

The chain combines TRBV4-2 with TRBJ2-1; D gene unclear. Germline assignment: CDR1 LGHNA and CDR2 YNFKEQ. V shed 1 base and J shed 9 bases, with 7 bases lying between them. The CDR3 totals 12 residues. This chain's CDR3 is CASSQVVREQFF. The DNA of the CDR3 is TGTGCCAGCAGCCAAGTTGTCCGTGAGCAGTTCTTC.

The chain links TRBV19 to TRBJ1-5; perhaps TRBD1 as D (5 bases). CDR3 length equals 15 residues. V was trimmed by 3 bases and J by 2 bases, leaving 11 bases between them. Germline assignment: CDR1 LNHDA and CDR2 SQIVND (reference sequence). This CDR3 is CASSISGNGNQPQHF. The CDR3 DNA reads as TGTGCCAGTAGTATTTCAGGGAACGGCAATCAGCCCCAGCATTTT.

This clone has just one count. The chain recombines TRBV4-1 with TRBJ1-6; D call uncertain. V was cut by 6 bases and J by 12 bases, with 12 bases left in between. This CDR3 is built from 12 residues. Germline V CDR1 and CDR2: MGHRA, YSYEKL. The CDR3 bases are TGCGCCAGCAGGAGGGATCTGGGACCCCTCCACTTT. Its translation is CASRRDLGPLHF.

The gene calls are TRBV12-5 and TRBJ1-2, with a tentative D call TRBD1 (6 bases). Looked up from germline, CDR1 is LGHNT and CDR2 is FRNRAP. The V end was cut by 7 bases, the J end by 3 bases, with 12 bases between. The CDR3 has 13 residues. The CDR3 loop reads CASAGSGDYGYTF. The CDR3 bases are TGTGCTAGTGCAGGGTCAGGGGACTATGGCTACACCTTC.

The chain couples TRBV14 to TRBJ2-1; 13 nucleotides line up with TRBD2. The CDR3 length is 16 residues. V lost 0 bases, J lost 9 bases, and 5 bases stayed unmatched. The germline V gene has CDR1 SGHDN and CDR2 FVKESK. The CDR3 loop reads CASSQDTGLAGLEQFF. The CDR3 bases are TGTGCCAGCAGCCAAGATACGGGACTAGCGGGACTTGAGCAGTTCTTC.

The chain couples TRBV5-5 to TRBJ2-2, with D unresolved. Germline values: CDR1 SGHKS, CDR2 YYEKEE (reference sequence). V lost 6 bases to trimming and J lost 5 bases, with 11 bases between them. The CDR3 has 13 residues. CDR3 in amino acids: CASNSLVTGELFF. In DNA, the CDR3 is TGTGCCAGCAACTCCTTAGTAACCGGGGAGCTGTTTTTT. Full variable domain (remainder filled in from reference TRBV5-5 and TRBJ2-2): DAGVTQSPTHLIKTRGQQVTLRCSPISGHKSVSWYQQVLGQGPQFIFQYYEKEERGRGNFPDRFSARQFPNYSSELNVNALLLGDSALYLCASNSLVTGELFFGEGSRLTVL.

This clone occurred a few times. As DNA, the CDR3 is TGTGCCAGCTCACCAACTGGGCACGTCAATCAGCCCCAGCATTTT. Its translation is CASSPTGHVNQPQHF. The chain has TRBV18 and TRBJ1-5; D unclear. This CDR3 contains 15 residues. V lost 2 bases to trimming and J lost 3 bases, with 11 bases between them. Germline CDR1 and CDR2: KGHSH and LQKENI.

The chain uses TRBV5-1 and TRBJ2-1, with 12 bases that match TRBD2. Germline V gene lookup returns CDR1 SGHRS and CDR2 YFSETQ. The CDR3 extends over 19 amino acids. Losses at the gene ends were 6 bases for V and 1 base for J; bases not matched to a gene: 14. CDR3 in amino acids: CASTRRPLAGGTSYNEQFF. The CDR3 DNA is TGCGCCAGCACCCGGCGTCCCCTAGCGGGAGGGACATCCTACAATGAGCAGTTCTTC.

The genes are TRBV5-4 and TRBJ1-1; 8 positions agree with TRBD1. The V segment lost 0 bases and the J segment 4 bases; nucleotides outside the gene matches: 5. The germline V gene encodes CDR1 SGHNT and CDR2 YYREEE (reference sequence). There are 15 residues in the CDR3. CDR3 bases: TGTGCCAGCAGCTTGGGTGGCAGGGGGCGCACTGAAGCTTTCTTT. It yields the protein CASSLGGRGRTEAFF.

This clone was observed a single time. The V gene is TRBV6-2 or TRBV6-3, the J gene TRBJ2-2; D call uncertain. The CDR3 totals 15 residues. Per the germline V gene, CDR1 is MNHEY and CDR2 is SVGEGT. V was pared by 5 bases and J by 0 bases, with 10 bases between. The chain's CDR3 is CASSPTTSNTGELFF. The DNA for the CDR3 is TGTGCCAGCAGTCCAACTACCTCGAACACCGGGGAGCTGTTTTTT.